A single sample is the source of the 23 T cell receptor beta chains below, sequenced in a study of T-cell memory formation after mild COVID-19. In TCRdb, the 5' RACE reads were re-called with MiXCR into one record per CDR3 protein. The data contain about 390,000 distinct CDR3 sequences, under 25% of them singletons. The sample taken for sequencing was PBMCs or a T cell subset sorted from them (not recorded which). These receptors were collected from an adult woman who had mild COVID-19 (a few samples of this study predate the infection). Cell type and time point are not known.

The chain carries TRBV7-9 and TRBJ2-7; D gene ambiguous. Trimming shortened V by 1 base and J by 4 bases, and 11 bases separated the two germline ends. CDR3 length: 14 residues. The V gene's germline CDR1 is SEHNR and CDR2 FQNEAQ (reference sequence). The CDR3 loop is CASSLEGRQYEQYF. The CDR3 coding sequence is TGTGCCAGCAGCTTAGAGGGCAGACAATACGAGCAGTACTTC.

The V and J genes are TRBV18 and TRBJ2-3; TRBD1 agrees at 9 bases. Germline loops: CDR1 KGHSH, CDR2 LQKENI. The trim removed 0 bases at V and 4 bases at J, leaving 5 bases unmatched. The CDR3 covers 16 residues. CDR3 protein: CASSPPNRGRADTQYF. The CDR3 DNA is TGTGCCAGCTCACCACCGAACAGGGGGCGAGCAGATACGCAGTATTTT.

J is TRBJ1-1 and V is TRBV29-1; 7 bases line up with TRBD1. J gave up 1 base and V 4 bases, and 9 bases lay outside the gene matches. The CDR3 loop spans 15 amino acids. Germline CDR1 is SQVTM and CDR2 is ANQGSEA. CDR3 region: CSVGRTGAGNTEAFF. The CDR3 DNA is TGCAGCGTTGGCCGAACAGGGGCCGGGAACACTGAAGCTTTCTTT.

The V call is TRBV4-2, the J call TRBJ1-2, with TRBD1 as a possible D gene (6 bases). CDR1 LGHNA and CDR2 YNFKEQ come from the germline V gene. This CDR3 is 16 amino acids long. The V end lost 1 base, the J end lost 3 bases, and 15 bases lay between the germline ends. The CDR3 DNA follows: TGTGCCAGCAGCCAAGCGCCTGAGACAGGCGACTATGGCTACACCTTC. Translation gives CASSQAPETGDYGYTF.

This clonotype was seen a few times. This rearrangement joins TRBV29-1 to TRBJ1-3; D uncertain. The CDR3 is 11 residues long. The V end was cut by 4 bases, the J end by 2 bases, with 3 bases between. The germline V gene has CDR1 SQVTM and CDR2 ANQGSEA. The CDR3 DNA is TGCAGCGTTGTAACTGGAAACACCATATATTTT. Amino acid sequence: CSVVTGNTIYF.

This clonotype was counted a few times. V and J are TRBV10-3 and TRBJ1-4; D not resolved. The length of the CDR3 is 11 residues. With 3 bases removed from V and 14 bases from J, the gap between germline ends came to 10 bases. Germline V gives CDR1 ENHRY, CDR2 SYGVKD. The DNA of the CDR3 is TGTGCCATCAGTGAAGGACGGGGTCTGTTTTTT. Protein sequence: CAISEGRGLFF.

This clonotype was counted a few times. This chain uses TRBV9 with TRBJ2-3, with D unclear. CDR3 length equals 12 residues. Germline V lookup: CDR1 SGDLS, CDR2 YYNGEE. The V end was cut by 0 bases, the J end by 6 bases, with 5 bases between. CDR3 region: CASSVASDTQYF. The CDR3 bases are TGTGCCAGCAGCGTAGCGAGCGATACGCAGTATTTT.

V is TRBV29-1 and J is TRBJ1-1; the D is unclear. Trimming took 2 bases from V and 11 from J, leaving 12 bases between them. Germline V gives CDR1 SQVTM, CDR2 ANQGSEA. The CDR3 spans 11 residues. In nucleotides, the CDR3 is TGCAGCGTTGAAAAGGTGGCAGACGCTTTCTTT. Translated, it gives CSVEKVADAFF.

This clonotype was seen only a few times. The chain couples TRBV9 to TRBJ1-3; D unresolved. This CDR3 is built from 15 residues. CDR1 is SGDLS and CDR2 is YYNGEE in the germline V gene. V lost 6 bases, J lost 0 bases, and 13 bases lay in between. This CDR3 is CASTPGKYSGNTIYF. The DNA of the CDR3 is TGTGCCAGCACCCCCGGGAAATACTCTGGAAACACCATATATTTT.

The sample holds a few counts of this clonotype. The rearrangement links TRBV20-1 to TRBJ1-2; unclear D gene. Germline-derived CDR1 and CDR2 are DFQATT and SNEGSKA (reference sequence). V lost 1 base and J lost 3, with 12 bases in between. The CDR3 totals 14 residues. The CDR3 DNA reads as TGCAGTGCTAGAGGGCCCCGACTAGACTATGGCTACACCTTC. Its protein is CSARGPRLDYGYTF.

This clonotype has only a few counts. This sequence joins TRBV7-6 and TRBJ1-1; 8 positions agree with TRBD1. V shed 3 bases, J shed 5 bases, and the junction held 5 bases outside the gene matches. CDR1 is SGHVS, CDR2 FNYEAQ, per germline. The CDR3 sequence is 14 residues long. The DNA for the CDR3 is TGTGCCAGCAGCTTTAACCAGGGGGCAACTGAAGCTTTCTTT. Residues: CASSFNQGATEAFF.

This clonotype was seen only a few times. J is TRBJ1-1 and V is TRBV29-1; D might be TRBD1 (6 bases). The V end was cut by 7 bases, the J end by 5 bases, with 17 bases between. The CDR3 is 13 residues long. The germline V gene has CDR1 SQVTM and CDR2 ANQGSEA. The CDR3 region has the DNA TGCAGCGCTAATACAGGGAGGGTAACTGAAGCTTTCTTT. This gives the protein CSANTGRVTEAFF. The full variable domain, rest sourced from reference TRBV29-1 and TRBJ1-1, is SAVISQKPSRDICQRGTSLTIQCQVDSQVTMMFWYRQQPGQSLTLIATANQGSEATYESGFVIDKFPISRPNLTFSTLTVSNMSPEDSSIYLCSANTGRVTEAFFGQGTRLTVV.

The chain employs TRBV7-9 and TRBJ2-4, with 12 positions matching TRBD2. The CDR3 is 17 amino acids. The germline CDR1 and CDR2 sequences are SEHNR and FQNEAQ (reference sequence). J lost 7 bases, V lost 1 base, and 8 bases had no gene match. The chain's CDR3 is CASSLETSGRFENIQYF. The CDR3 nucleotides are TGTGCCAGCAGCTTAGAAACTAGCGGGAGGTTCGAGAACATTCAGTACTTC.

This clonotype was detected only a few times. The DNA of the CDR3 is TGTGCCAGCAGCCCCGCTAGCGGGAATTTCGATGAGCAGTTCTTC. Translating it yields CASSPASGNFDEQFF. The chain combines TRBV11-2 with TRBJ2-1; 9 nucleotides line up with TRBD2. Trimming cost V 5 bases and J 8 bases; bases outside gene matches: 10. The CDR3 sequence is 15 residues long. The V gene's germline CDR1 is SGHAT and CDR2 FQNNGV.

V gene TRBV4-3 combines with J gene TRBJ2-5, with D perhaps given as TRBD1 or TRBD2 (5 bases each). The CDR3 spans 15 residues. Germline V gene lookup returns CDR1 LGHNA and CDR2 YSLEER. The V end lost 1 base, the J end lost 1 base, and 10 bases lay between the germline ends. This CDR3 is CASSQAQGVQETQYF. In nucleotides, the CDR3 is TGCGCCAGCAGCCAAGCCCAGGGAGTCCAAGAGACCCAGTACTTC.

This clonotype was observed a few times. The J gene is TRBJ2-7, the V gene TRBV7-9, with D uncertain. V was shortened by 4 bases and J by 4 bases, with 11 bases between the two germline ends. The CDR3 runs to 13 residues. The germline V gene has CDR1 SEHNR and CDR2 FQNEAQ (reference sequence). The DNA of the CDR3 is TGTGCCAGCAGCTCCCGGGCTTCATACGAGCAGTACTTC. It encodes CASSSRASYEQYF.

The chain recombines TRBV12-3 or TRBV12-4 with TRBJ2-1, with 7 bases fitting TRBD2. CDR3 length equals 17 residues. The V segment lost 5 bases and the J segment 9 bases; nucleotides outside the gene matches: 19. CDR3 sequence: CASSRSRGGRDWGEQFF. The CDR3 nucleotides are TGTGCCAGCAGTCGTTCTCGTGGCGGGAGAGATTGGGGTGAGCAGTTCTTC.

This clonotype has just a few counts. V and J are TRBV5-1 and TRBJ1-4, with D possibly being TRBD1 (6 bases). The ends were cut back, 3 bases at V and 4 bases at J, with 10 bases in the middle. CDR1 is SGHRS and CDR2 is YFSETQ in the germline V gene. This CDR3 is 14 amino acids long. The CDR3 nucleotides are TGCGCCAGCAGCTCTGGACAGCTTAATGAAAAACTGTTTTTT. Protein product: CASSSGQLNEKLFF.

This clonotype turned up a few times. The chain has TRBV11-2 and TRBJ2-5; D may correspond to TRBD1 or TRBD2 (5 bases each). Trimming shortened V by 1 base and J by 1 base, and 10 bases separated the two germline ends. The germline gives CDR1 SGHAT, CDR2 FQNNGV. This CDR3 is 15 amino acids long. CDR3 in DNA: TGTGCCAGCAGCTTAGTGCTGGGGACCCAAGAGACCCAGTACTTC. As protein: CASSLVLGTQETQYF.

The V and J genes are TRBV6-1 and TRBJ1-2; D not certain. The CDR3 length is 15 residues. V was pared by 0 bases and J by 6 bases, with 14 bases between. CDR1 is MNHNS and CDR2 is SASEGT in the germline V gene. The CDR3, as DNA: TGTGCCAGCAGTGAAGCGCTTGGAGGTCTCGATGGCTACACCTTC. The encoded protein is CASSEALGGLDGYTF.

The V and J genes are TRBV6-6 and TRBJ2-1; D gene unclear. CDR3 length equals 12 residues. The ends were cut back, 8 bases at V and 6 bases at J, with 11 bases in the middle. Per the germline V gene, CDR1 is MNHNY and CDR2 is SVGAGI (reference sequence). CDR3 sequence reads: CASDIGINEQFF. CDR3 nucleotides: TGTGCCAGCGATATAGGGATCAATGAGCAGTTCTTC.

Ten or more counts support this clonotype. The chain carries TRBV6-6 and TRBJ2-7; TRBD2 matches 10 bases. This CDR3 region has 16 residues. Germline V gene lookup returns CDR1 MNHNY and CDR2 SVGAGI (reference sequence). After removal of 5 bases from V and 1 base from J, the junction contained 8 bases not matched to a gene. CDR3 sequence (DNA): TGTGCCAGCAGTAGCCCGACTAGCGGGTTATCCTACGAGCAGTACTTC. It is translated as CASSSPTSGLSYEQYF.

V is TRBV3-1 and J is TRBJ2-7, with 8 bases identical to TRBD2. CDR1 and CDR2 (germline): LGHDT, YNNKEL (reference sequence). CDR3 length: 18 amino acids. The V gene end was trimmed by 0 bases and the J gene end by 6 bases; junction bases not matched to a gene: 16. CDR3 nucleotide sequence: TGTGCCAGCAGCCAAGATCGAAGGACCAGGGGTAGCGGGATCGAGCAGTACTTC. Its protein product is CASSQDRRTRGSGIEQYF.